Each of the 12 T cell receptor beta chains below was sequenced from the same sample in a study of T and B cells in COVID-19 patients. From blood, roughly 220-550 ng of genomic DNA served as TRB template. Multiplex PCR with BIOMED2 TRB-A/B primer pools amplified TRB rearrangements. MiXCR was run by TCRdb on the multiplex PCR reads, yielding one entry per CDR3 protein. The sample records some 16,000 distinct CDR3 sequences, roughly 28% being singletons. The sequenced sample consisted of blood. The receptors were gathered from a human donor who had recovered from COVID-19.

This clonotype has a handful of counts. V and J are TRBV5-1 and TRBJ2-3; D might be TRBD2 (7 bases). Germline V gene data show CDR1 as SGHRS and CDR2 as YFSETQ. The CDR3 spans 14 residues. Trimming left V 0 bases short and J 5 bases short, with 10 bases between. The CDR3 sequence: CASSLEGGLDTQYF. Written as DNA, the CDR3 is TGCGCCAGCAGCTTGGAGGGGGGGCTAGATACGCAGTATTTT.

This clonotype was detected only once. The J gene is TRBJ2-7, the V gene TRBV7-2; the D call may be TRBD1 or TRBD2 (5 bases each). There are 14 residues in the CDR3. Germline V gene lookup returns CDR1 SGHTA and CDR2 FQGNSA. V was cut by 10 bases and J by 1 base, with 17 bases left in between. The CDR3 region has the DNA TGTGCCACCCAGGGAGACAGTCTTTCCTACGAGCAGTACTTC. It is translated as CATQGDSLSYEQYF.

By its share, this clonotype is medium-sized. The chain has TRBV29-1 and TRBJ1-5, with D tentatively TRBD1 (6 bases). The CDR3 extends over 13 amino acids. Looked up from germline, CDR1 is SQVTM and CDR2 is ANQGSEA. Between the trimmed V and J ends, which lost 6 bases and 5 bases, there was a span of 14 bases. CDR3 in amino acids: CSVLGGTDQPQHF. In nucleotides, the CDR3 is TGCAGCGTCCTAGGGGGGACCGATCAGCCCCAGCATTTT.

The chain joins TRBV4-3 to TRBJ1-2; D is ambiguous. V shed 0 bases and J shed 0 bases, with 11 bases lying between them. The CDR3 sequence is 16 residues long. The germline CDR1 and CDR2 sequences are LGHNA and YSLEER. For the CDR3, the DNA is TGCGCCAGCAGCCAAGATCCCGGGGAAGCTAACTATGGCTACACCTTC. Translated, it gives CASSQDPGEANYGYTF.

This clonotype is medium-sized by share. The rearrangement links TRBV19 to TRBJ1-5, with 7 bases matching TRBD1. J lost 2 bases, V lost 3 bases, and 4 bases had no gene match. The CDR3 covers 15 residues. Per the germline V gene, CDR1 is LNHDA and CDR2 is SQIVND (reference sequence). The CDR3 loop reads CASSIPTGGNQPQHF. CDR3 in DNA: TGTGCCAGTAGTATCCCAACAGGGGGCAATCAGCCCCAGCATTTT.

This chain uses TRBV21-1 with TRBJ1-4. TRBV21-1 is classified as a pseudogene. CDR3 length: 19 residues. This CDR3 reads CASSKAHQTREGADEKLFF. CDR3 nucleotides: TGTGCCAGCAGCAAGGCCCACCAGACGCGGGAGGGGGCAGATGAAAAACTGTTTTTT.

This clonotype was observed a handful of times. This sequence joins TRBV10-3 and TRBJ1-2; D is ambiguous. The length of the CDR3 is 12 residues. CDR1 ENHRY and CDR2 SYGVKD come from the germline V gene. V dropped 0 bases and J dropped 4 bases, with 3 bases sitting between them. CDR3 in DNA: TGTGCCATCAGTGAGTCTGTCTATGGCTACACCTTC. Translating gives CAISESVYGYTF.

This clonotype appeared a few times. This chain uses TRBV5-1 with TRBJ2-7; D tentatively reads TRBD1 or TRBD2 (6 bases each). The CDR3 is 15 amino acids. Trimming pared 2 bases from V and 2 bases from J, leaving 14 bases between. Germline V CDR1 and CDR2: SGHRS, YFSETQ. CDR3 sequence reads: CASSFSGGLAYEQYF. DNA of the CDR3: TGCGCCAGCAGCTTTAGTGGGGGGCTGGCCTACGAGCAGTACTTC. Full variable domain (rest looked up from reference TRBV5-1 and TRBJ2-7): KAGVTQTPRYLIKTRGQQVTLSCSPISGHRSVSWYQQTPGQGLQFLFEYFSETQRNKGNFPGRFSGRQFSNSRSEMNVSTLELGDSALYLCASSFSGGLAYEQYFGPGTRLTVT.

The CDR3 loop is CASINPTGSYNEQFF. The CDR3 DNA reads as TGTGCCAGCATTAACCCGACAGGCTCCTACAATGAGCAGTTCTTC. V usage is TRBV6-2 or TRBV6-3 and J usage is TRBJ2-1, with a weak D call TRBD1 (6 bases). Trimming removed 7 bases at V and 0 bases at J, with 13 bases between. This CDR3 is 15 amino acids long. Per germline, CDR1 MNHEY and CDR2 SVGEGT.

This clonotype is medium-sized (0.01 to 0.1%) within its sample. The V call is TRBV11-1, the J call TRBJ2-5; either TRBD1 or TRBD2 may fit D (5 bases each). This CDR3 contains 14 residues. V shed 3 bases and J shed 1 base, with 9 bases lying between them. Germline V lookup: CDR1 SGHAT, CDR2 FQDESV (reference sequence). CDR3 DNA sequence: TGTGCCAGCAGCTTTTCTGGGGGCCAAGAGACCCAGTACTTC. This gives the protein CASSFSGGQETQYF.

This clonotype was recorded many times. The DNA of the CDR3 is TGTGCCAGCAGTTTATCTCCCCCAGGGAATTCACCCCTCCACTTT. Protein: CASSLSPPGNSPLHF. The V call is TRBV27, the J call TRBJ1-6, with a tentative D call TRBD1 (5 bases). Per germline, CDR1 MNHEY and CDR2 SMNVEV (reference sequence). Between the trimmed V and J ends, which lost 0 bases and 7 bases, there was a span of 10 bases. The CDR3 is 15 amino acids.

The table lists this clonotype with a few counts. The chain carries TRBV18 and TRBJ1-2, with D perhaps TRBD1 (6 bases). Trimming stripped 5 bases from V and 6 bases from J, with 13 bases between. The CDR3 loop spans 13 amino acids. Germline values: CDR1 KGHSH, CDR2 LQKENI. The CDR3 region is CASSATGVNGYTF. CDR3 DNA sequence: TGTGCCAGCTCAGCGACAGGAGTTAATGGCTACACCTTC.